The rows below give T cell receptor beta chains drawn from one sample of a study of neurological immune-mediated disorders. TCRdb passed the 5' RACE reads through MiXCR, listing each CDR3 protein once. The table has 70,000 to 90,000 distinct CDR3 sequences, nearly 6% seen once; the top ten hold roughly 7.3%. The material sequenced was PBMCs. The receptors were gathered from a woman aged 55-69 years with multiple sclerosis. Each CDR3 is given with its conserved first and last residue. Fields, in order: CDR3 DNA, CDR3 protein, V gene, D gene, J gene, clone size. The D gene is left open where the match is weak. Size is omitted from some rows. Given values are once, few, many or a class for expanded clones.

DNA: TGTGCCAGCAGTTTCGGGCGACCTGATCAGCCCCAGCATTTT
CDR3: CASSFGRPDQPQHF
V: TRBV27
D: .
J: TRBJ1-5
size: many

DNA: TGTGCCAGCAGTTACTCGCTAGCCCCAGAGACCCAGTACTTC
CDR3: CASSYSLAPETQYF
V: TRBV6-2/TRBV6-3
D: .
J: TRBJ2-5
size: many

DNA: TGTGCCACATCCGGGGCAGCCTACAATGAGCAGTTCTTC
CDR3: CATSGAAYNEQFF
V: TRBV6-5
D: .
J: TRBJ2-1
size: many

DNA: TGTGCCAGCAGCTTATCGTTAGCGACACAAGAGACCCAGTACTTC
CDR3: CASSLSLATQETQYF
V: TRBV7-2
D: .
J: TRBJ2-5
size: many

DNA: TGCGCCAGCAGCCAAGGCGGGGGAGATGGAGAAGAGACCCAGTACTTC
CDR3: CASSQGGGDGEETQYF
V: TRBV4-1
D: TRBD2
J: TRBJ2-5
size: many

DNA: TGTGCCACCAGTGACCCCGGACAGGGCAGCAATCAGCCCCAGCATTTT
CDR3: CATSDPGQGSNQPQHF
V: TRBV24-1
D: TRBD1
J: TRBJ1-5
size: many

DNA: TGCGCCAGCAGCCGGCAGGATATGTCAGACAATGAGCAGTTCTTC
CDR3: CASSRQDMSDNEQFF
V: TRBV5-1
D: .
J: TRBJ2-1
size: many

DNA: TGTGCCAGCTCACCACCGGGACTAGACGCCTACGAGCAGTACTTC
CDR3: CASSPPGLDAYEQYF
V: TRBV18
D: TRBD2
J: TRBJ2-7
size: many

DNA: TGCTCCAGCAGCTTGGATCTTGGCACTGAAGCTTTCTTT
CDR3: CSSSLDLGTEAFF
V: TRBV5-1
D: .
J: TRBJ1-1
size: .

DNA: TGTGCCAGCAGTCTGGACAGGGCTGATCAGCCCCAGCATTTT
CDR3: CASSLDRADQPQHF
V: TRBV12-3/TRBV12-4
D: TRBD1
J: TRBJ1-5
size: many

DNA: TGTGCCAGCAGTTTACTCGGGGAGCTGTTTTTT
CDR3: CASSLLGELFF
V: TRBV12-3/TRBV12-4
D: .
J: TRBJ2-2
size: many

DNA: TGTGCCAGCAGCTCCGTTAGCGGGGGAGGCACCGGGGAGCTGTTTTTT
CDR3: CASSSVSGGGTGELFF
V: TRBV5-5
D: TRBD2
J: TRBJ2-2
size: many

DNA: TGTGCCAGCAGGAGGATGGGGGCAGAGACCCAGTACTTC
CDR3: CASRRMGAETQYF
V: TRBV5-6
D: .
J: TRBJ2-5
size: many

DNA: TGTGCCAGCAGCTTAGACCCCGGAAAACTGTTTTTT
CDR3: CASSLDPGKLFF
V: TRBV7-6
D: .
J: TRBJ1-4
size: many

DNA: TGCGCCAGCAGCTTGGGTCCCCAGGGCGAATTGGAGACCCAGTACTTC
CDR3: CASSLGPQGELETQYF
V: TRBV5-1
D: .
J: TRBJ2-5
size: many

DNA: TGTGCCAGCAGCCGACGACAGGGTCTCACTGAAGCTTTCTTT
CDR3: CASSRRQGLTEAFF
V: TRBV14
D: TRBD1
J: TRBJ1-1
size: few

DNA: TGTGCCAGCAGCTTGGAACCTCGGGGCGACGAGCAGTACTTC
CDR3: CASSLEPRGDEQYF
V: TRBV5-5
D: .
J: TRBJ2-7
size: .

DNA: TGCAGTGCCCCCACCGAGACAGGGAGCAATGAGCAGTTCTTC
CDR3: CSAPTETGSNEQFF
V: TRBV20-1
D: TRBD1
J: TRBJ2-1
size: many

DNA: TGTGCCAGCAGACCCTTGACAGGATTCTCTGGAAACACCATATATTTT
CDR3: CASRPLTGFSGNTIYF
V: TRBV12-3/TRBV12-4
D: .
J: TRBJ1-3
size: many

DNA: TGTGCCAGCAGCAAGCAGGTGAACACCGGGGAGCTGTTTTTT
CDR3: CASSKQVNTGELFF
V: TRBV21-1
D: .
J: TRBJ2-2
size: many

DNA: TGCGCCAGCAGCCTTAGCAATAACTATGGCTACACCTTC
CDR3: CASSLSNNYGYTF
V: TRBV5-1
D: .
J: TRBJ1-2
size: many

DNA: TGCAGTGCTTCTCGGCCTCAAGCTAACTATGGCTACACCTTC
CDR3: CSASRPQANYGYTF
V: TRBV20-1
D: .
J: TRBJ1-2
size: many

DNA: TGTGCCAGCAGGCGTACCGGGACGGCGAACACTGAAGCTTTCTTT
CDR3: CASRRTGTANTEAFF
V: TRBV12-3/TRBV12-4
D: .
J: TRBJ1-1
size: many

DNA: TGTGCCAGCAGCCAACCACGGGACAGCCCTAACACCGGGGAGCTGTTTTTT
CDR3: CASSQPRDSPNTGELFF
V: TRBV7-9
D: TRBD1
J: TRBJ2-2
size: many

DNA: TGCGCCAGCAGCTTGGAGGCAGGGGCGGGTGAAAAACTGTTTTTT
CDR3: CASSLEAGAGEKLFF
V: TRBV5-1
D: .
J: TRBJ1-4
size: many

DNA: TGCGCCAGCAGTGAGAAGACAGGACAGCCCCAGCATTTT
CDR3: CASSEKTGQPQHF
V: TRBV10-1
D: .
J: TRBJ1-5
size: many

DNA: TGTGCCAGCAGTGACCGGGACAGGGGGCAAAATCAGCCCCAGCATTTT
CDR3: CASSDRDRGQNQPQHF
V: TRBV28
D: TRBD1
J: TRBJ1-5
size: many